This TCR beta chain was profiled in a study of T cell responses to AZD1222 COVID-19 vaccine. Whole-study results and caveats: Spike-specific TCR depth and breadth grew after two AZD1222 doses. Nearly half of spike-specific TCRs reportedly go after variant regions that carry no mutations. The study sampled repertoires only after the peak T cell response. Spike was spanned by vaccine-associated CD4 TCRs, which were dominant at 160-218 and 743-854.

As to this clone: Its target is unknown.

Assay used: immunoSEQ multiplex PCR; TCRdb lists only in-frame clones, some missing. Among 100,000 to 150,000 clones listed, approximately 90% were seen once. The CDR3 totals 14 residues. Germline loops: CDR1 SNHLY, CDR2 FYNNEI. V lost 6 bases, J lost 5 bases, and 14 bases lay in between. The source was peripheral blood, collected 28 days after the second dose of the MenACWY control vaccine. This clonotype was sampled from an adult who received the MenACWY meningococcal vaccine as a control. This sequence joins TRBV2 and TRBJ1-5, with a possible D match to TRBD1 (5 bases). The CDR3 reads CASSLSGRDQPQHF. The DNA for the CDR3 is TGTGCCAGCAGCCTTTCAGGGCGGGATCAGCCCCAGCATTTT.